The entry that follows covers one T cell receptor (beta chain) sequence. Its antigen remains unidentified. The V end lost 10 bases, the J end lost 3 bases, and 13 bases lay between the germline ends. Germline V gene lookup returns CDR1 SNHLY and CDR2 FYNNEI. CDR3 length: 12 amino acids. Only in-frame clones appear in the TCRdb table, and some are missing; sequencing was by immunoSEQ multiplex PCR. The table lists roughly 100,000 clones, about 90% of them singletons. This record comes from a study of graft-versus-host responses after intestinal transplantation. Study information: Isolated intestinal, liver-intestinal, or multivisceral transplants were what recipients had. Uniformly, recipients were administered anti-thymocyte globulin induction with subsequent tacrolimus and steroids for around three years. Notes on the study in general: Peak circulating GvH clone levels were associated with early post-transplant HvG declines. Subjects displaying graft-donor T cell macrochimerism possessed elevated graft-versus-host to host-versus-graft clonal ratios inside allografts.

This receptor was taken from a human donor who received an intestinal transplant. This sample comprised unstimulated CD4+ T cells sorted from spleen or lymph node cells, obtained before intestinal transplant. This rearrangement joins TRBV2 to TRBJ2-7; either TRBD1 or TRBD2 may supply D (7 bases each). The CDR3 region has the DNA TGTGCCACAGGGGGAGGGGTCTACGAGCAGTACTTC. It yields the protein CATGGGVYEQYF.